This TCR beta chain derives from a study of ipilimumab plus nivolumab after autologous stem cell transplantation. On the study more broadly: Median doses per patient: about five ipilimumab, fewer than ten nivolumab. Myeloma cases were transplant-naive high-risk or relapsed within 3 years post first autologous transplant.

The repertoire was sequenced with immunoSEQ multiplex PCR; TCRdb's copy has only in-frame clones and lacks some. The sample shows about 40,000 clones, about 91% of them seen only once. Study-wide results and limits: Authors suggest TCR repertoire, Treg phenotype and gut microbiota support further study.

Looked up from germline, CDR1 is SGHRS and CDR2 is YFSETQ. The V gene end was trimmed by 1 base and the J gene end by 3 bases; junction bases not matched to a gene: 5. This CDR3 contains 16 residues. Starting 14 to 28 days after autologous transplant, ipilimumab 1 mg/kg was given. To note about this clone: Antigen specificity is unknown.

J is TRBJ2-3 and V is TRBV5-1; 10 bases fit TRBD2. The receptor was isolated from a male donor with multiple myeloma. This specimen was PBMCs, taken in a trial of ipilimumab plus nivolumab as post-transplant consolidation. The CDR3 sequence is CASSLRRLAGTDTQYF. CDR3 coding DNA: TGCGCCAGCAGCTTGAGGAGACTAGCGGGTACAGATACGCAGTATTTT.